The sequence of this T cell receptor beta chain was determined in a study of blood T cell repertoires in COVID-19. The CDR3 extends over 14 amino acids. V was shortened by 2 bases and J by 6 bases, with 11 bases between the two germline ends. The germline CDR1 and CDR2 sequences are MDHEN and SYDVKM. Study processing details: For nucleated cells, counts were estimated from reference gene primer amplification. The method was immunoSEQ multiplex PCR; TCRdb's version includes in-frame clones alone and lacks a portion of them. V and J calls and clone size come straight from that table; D and trimming were deduced from the DNA. Seen here are some 490,000 clones, 70% to 90% observed once, and the top ten hold around 7.9%. This study enrolled people aged about 18 to 100 from roughly 22 US geographic areas. Self-reported history from a screening survey and questionnaire set each donor's cohort. Donors of Cohort 3 who recovered were those that had two negative PCRs, clearance, or symptom resolution.

The sequence was collected from a woman aged 55 to 70 who had recovered from COVID-19. Sequenced material: PBMCs or T cells enriched from blood (not recorded which). The V call is TRBV28, the J call TRBJ1-3, with D uncertain. Here the CDR3 DNA reads TGTGCCAGCAGTTTAAGAGGGCGGAAAAACACCATATATTTT. Residues: CASSLRGRKNTIYF. The full variable domain, its missing parts supplied by reference TRBV28 and TRBJ1-3, is DVKVTQSSRYLVKRTGEKVFLECVQDMDHENMFWYRQDPGLGLRLIYFSYDVKMKEKGDIPEGYSVSREKKERFSLILESASTNQTSMYLCASSLRGRKNTIYFGEGSWLTVV.